A single T cell receptor beta chain is shown here with its context. This sample stems from a study of blood T cell repertoires in COVID-19. The overall study: The United States, Italy and Spain were the sources of the acute and convalescent COVID-19 samples. Sample material is recorded as cDNA or gDNA derived from T cells, B-cell-depleted T cells, or PBMCs.

In the authors' workflow: Counts of nucleated cells, estimated from reference gene primer amplification, were obtained. The data were produced by immunoSEQ multiplex PCR, yet TCRdb's version contains in-frame clones alone and is incomplete. V and J calls and clone size are given by that table; D and trimming were obtained from the DNA. The data contain about 410,000 clones, approximately 90% of them singletons. This CDR3 spans 15 amino acids. Germline V gene sequence: CDR1 SNHLY, CDR2 FYNNEI. V lost 6 bases, J lost 3 bases, and 8 bases stayed unmatched. This chain joins TRBV2 and TRBJ2-1, with 7 bases matching TRBD1. The source is a woman aged 30 to 39 with active or convalescent COVID-19. The sequenced sample consisted of peripheral blood. The CDR3 here is CASRRDRADYNEQFF. The CDR3 DNA reads as TGTGCCAGCAGGCGAGACAGGGCCGACTACAATGAGCAGTTCTTC.